The 7 T cell receptor beta chains presented below share a single source sample, sequenced in a study of patients and donors after allogeneic stem cell transplantation. Each CDR3 protein is one row after TCRdb ran MiXCR on the RT-PCR reads. The data hold 70,000 to 95,000 distinct CDR3 sequences, with approximately 5.2% observed a single time. The sample taken for sequencing was blood, either unsorted or a sorted T cell fraction (not recorded which). These TCRs come from a human donor who was either an allogeneic HSCT recipient or a stem cell or donor lymphocyte infusion donor (not recorded which). It is not recorded whose cells these are; they may come from a transplant donor.

The sample holds many counts of this clonotype. The gene calls are TRBV18 and TRBJ2-5, with D hard to call. There are 13 residues in the CDR3. The germline CDR1 and CDR2 sequences are KGHSH and LQKENI. V shed 1 base and J shed 3 bases, with 6 bases lying between them. For the CDR3, the DNA is TGTGCCAGCTCACCACTCCGGGAAGAGACCCAGTACTTC. This encodes CASSPLREETQYF.

This clonotype has a count of ten or more. The V gene is TRBV7-9, the J gene TRBJ1-1; 9 bases are shared with TRBD1. Per germline, CDR1 SEHNR and CDR2 FQNEAQ (reference sequence). V was clipped by 5 bases and J by 1 base; unmatched bases: 5. The CDR3 loop spans 15 amino acids. The CDR3 sequence is CASSPGTGRNTEAFF. CDR3 bases: TGTGCCAGCAGCCCTGGGACAGGGAGGAACACTGAAGCTTTCTTT.

Ten or more counts support this clonotype. The V gene is TRBV11-3, the J gene TRBJ1-1; 10 bases fit TRBD1. Germline CDR1 and CDR2: SGHNT and YENEEA. The V and J ends lost 2 bases and 5 bases, in that order; junction bases with no gene match: 2. The CDR3 totals 14 residues. This CDR3 reads CASSLLGQGTEAFF. The CDR3 DNA reads TGTGCCAGCAGCTTATTGGGACAGGGGACTGAAGCTTTCTTT.

This clonotype was detected ten times or more. CDR3 sequence reads: CTAGAANSYNEQFF. DNA for the CDR3: TGCACCGCGGGGGCCGCCAACTCCTACAATGAGCAGTTCTTC. The V call is TRBV20-1, the J call TRBJ2-1; a weak D match, TRBD2 (7 bases). Germline V gives CDR1 DFQATT, CDR2 SNEGSKA (reference sequence). The CDR3 extends over 14 amino acids.

This clonotype has ten or more counts. The J gene is TRBJ2-1, the V gene TRBV4-1; 7 bases align to TRBD2. The CDR3 runs to 16 residues. V was pared by 3 bases and J by 6 bases, with 11 bases of the junction left unmatched. Germline values: CDR1 MGHRA, CDR2 YSYEKL. The CDR3 DNA sequence: TGCGCCAGCAGCCAGCCTCTAGCGGAGAGGGGCAATGAGCAGTTCTTC. This gives the protein CASSQPLAERGNEQFF.

This clonotype was observed many times. The chain carries TRBV27 and TRBJ2-2, with a possible D match to TRBD1 (6 bases). Looked up from germline, CDR1 is MNHEY and CDR2 is SMNVEV (reference sequence). CDR3 length equals 14 residues. Trimming removed 7 bases at V and 6 bases at J, with 15 bases between. In nucleotides, the CDR3 is TGTGCCAGCAAAAAGGACAGACCCTCCGGGGAGCTGTTTTTT. It yields the protein CASKKDRPSGELFF.

This clonotype has a count of ten or more. The CDR3 nucleotides read TGCAGCGTTGGTTCACAGCGAAATGAAAAACTGTTTTTT. It encodes CSVGSQRNEKLFF. The chain carries TRBV29-1 and TRBJ1-4; no definite D call. The CDR3 extends over 13 amino acids. Germline values: CDR1 SQVTM, CDR2 ANQGSEA. Deletions cut 4 bases from V and 5 bases from J, with 11 bases between.